The 10 T cell receptor beta chains presented below share a single source sample, sequenced in a study of blood T cells in healthy people across ages. Sample-barcoded 5' priming and a J-beta primer mix drove a second PCR of roughly 6 to 12 cycles. Using its own MiXCR run on the 5' RACE reads, TCRdb lists one record per CDR3 protein. The data show around 1,600,000 distinct CDR3 sequences, 35% to 45% seen once. Sequenced input: blood. The receptors were sampled from a woman aged 18-30 years in good health.

This clonotype was recorded only once. The chain is built from TRBV7-2 and TRBJ2-3; 11 bases are shared with TRBD2. The germline gives CDR1 SGHTA, CDR2 FQGNSA. This CDR3 is built from 17 residues. With V trimmed by 3 bases and J by 4 bases, 9 bases remained unmatched. CDR3: CASSFRLAGPPSDTQYF. In nucleotides, the CDR3 is TGTGCCAGCAGCTTCCGACTAGCGGGGCCCCCCTCAGATACGCAGTATTTT. The full variable domain, its missing parts supplied by reference TRBV7-2 and TRBJ2-3, is GAGVSQSPSNKVTEKGKDVELRCDPISGHTALYWYRQSLGQGLEFLIYFQGNSAPDKSGLPSDRFSAERTGGSVSTLTIQRTQQEDSAVYLCASSFRLAGPPSDTQYFGPGTRLTVL.

This clonotype has more than one count but fewer than ten. The rearrangement joins TRBV20-1 to TRBJ2-1; D is ambiguous. Trimming took 0 bases from V and 4 from J, leaving 16 bases between them. CDR1 is DFQATT, CDR2 SNEGSKA, per germline (reference sequence). This CDR3 region has 16 residues. The CDR3 spells CSARDHVRVKYNEQFF. The CDR3 DNA follows: TGCAGTGCTAGAGATCACGTCCGGGTAAAGTACAATGAGCAGTTCTTC.

The V call is TRBV6-2 or TRBV6-3, the J call TRBJ2-2; 8 bases agree with TRBD1. The J segment lost 4 bases and the V segment lost 7 bases, leaving 14 bases of the junction unmatched. This CDR3 contains 17 residues. Germline CDR1 MNHEY, CDR2 SVGEGT. CDR3 region: CASKTHRDRRLTGELFF. As DNA, the CDR3 is TGTGCCAGCAAAACTCACCGGGACAGGAGACTCACCGGGGAGCTGTTTTTT.

The chain has TRBV5-1 and TRBJ2-7; possible D gene TRBD2, 7 bases. The germline V gene encodes CDR1 SGHRS and CDR2 YFSETQ. The CDR3 contains 15 residues. The V end lost 5 bases, the J end lost 0 bases, and 15 bases lay between the germline ends. The CDR3 region is CASRYGRGASYEQYF. CDR3 DNA: TGCGCCAGCAGGTATGGACGGGGGGCCTCCTACGAGCAGTACTTC.

The chain combines TRBV7-8 with TRBJ2-3; D ambiguous. Germline V gene sequence: CDR1 SGHVS, CDR2 FQNEAQ. This CDR3 has 15 residues. Trimming took 3 bases from V and 0 from J, leaving 10 bases between them. The CDR3 here is CASSFTESSTDTQYF. Written as DNA, the CDR3 is TGTGCCAGCAGCTTCACAGAGTCTAGCACAGATACGCAGTATTTT.

The rearrangement joins TRBV6-6 to TRBJ1-3; D unresolved. The CDR3 is 15 residues long. Germline lookup yields CDR1 MNHNY and CDR2 SVGAGI (reference sequence). The V and J ends lost 0 bases and 3 bases respectively, with 9 bases between them. The chain's CDR3 is CASSYSGLRGNTIYF. The CDR3 bases are TGTGCCAGCAGTTACTCGGGTCTGCGTGGAAACACCATATATTTT.

In this sample, this clonotype turned up a few times. This chain links TRBV20-1 with TRBJ2-1, with TRBD1 as a possible D gene (6 bases). Germline CDR1 and CDR2: DFQATT and SNEGSKA (reference sequence). The CDR3 consists of 14 residues. Trimming took off 5 bases at V and 3 bases at J, with 14 bases between the two ends. CDR3 protein: CSAPDRLSYNEQFF. CDR3 coding DNA: TGCAGTGCTCCTGACAGGCTCAGCTACAATGAGCAGTTCTTC.

The chain uses TRBV15 and TRBJ1-1; D is unresolved. Trimming shortened V by 6 bases and J by 0 bases, and 11 bases separated the two germline ends. This CDR3 comprises 14 residues. Germline V gene sequence: CDR1 LNHNV, CDR2 YYDKDF (reference sequence). The CDR3 DNA reads TGTGCCACCAGGTTACGGGTAATGAACACTGAAGCTTTCTTT. Residues: CATRLRVMNTEAFF.

The rearrangement uses TRBV21-1 and TRBJ2-2; the D call TRBD1 from the table was never checked on the DNA. TRBV21-1 is a pseudogene locus. The CDR3 consists of 16 residues. CDR3 loop: CASSKDFRGAKEELFF. In DNA, the CDR3 is TGTGCCAGCAGCAAAGACTTCAGGGGGGCGAAGGAGGAGCTGTTTTTT.

This chain uses TRBV7-9 with TRBJ1-1; D is undetermined. Trimming shortened V by 5 bases and J by 1 base, and 11 bases separated the two germline ends. CDR3 size: 14 residues. Germline CDR1 is SEHNR and CDR2 is FQNEAQ (reference sequence). The CDR3, as DNA: TGTGCCAGCAGCGGACGTTACGGGAACACTGAAGCTTTCTTT. Translated, it gives CASSGRYGNTEAFF.